A single sample is the source of the 6 T cell receptor beta chains below, sequenced in a study of T cell responses to AZD1222 COVID-19 vaccine. This table comes from immunoSEQ multiplex PCR, and its TCRdb copy is limited to in-frame clones, with some not included. The sample holds tens of thousands of clones, about nine tenths seen once. The sample here was peripheral blood, taken 28 days after the second AZD1222 dose. The origin of the receptors is an adult who received the AZD1222 COVID-19 vaccine.

The V call is TRBV14, the J call TRBJ2-7; D call uncertain. This CDR3 region has 13 residues. The V end lost 2 bases, the J end lost 4 bases, and 9 bases lay between the germline ends. The germline CDR1 and CDR2 sequences are SGHDN and FVKESK. In DNA, the CDR3 is TGTGCCAGCAGCCAATCAGTTGATTACGAGCAGTACTTC. Amino acids: CASSQSVDYEQYF.

This chain joins TRBV6-5 and TRBJ1-4; D remains ambiguous. Trimming removed 4 bases at V and 0 bases at J, with 12 bases between. The CDR3 is 16 amino acids. Germline CDR1 reads MNHEY; CDR2 reads SVGAGI. The DNA of the CDR3 is TGTGCCAGCAGTTCCGGATGGAGTGCAACTAATGAAAAACTGTTTTTT. Protein sequence: CASSSGWSATNEKLFF.

The chain has TRBV12-5 and TRBJ2-3; D could derive from TRBD1 or TRBD2 (5 bases each). There are 14 residues in the CDR3. Trimming left V 2 bases short and J 0 bases short, with 6 bases between. The V gene's germline CDR1 is LGHNT and CDR2 FRNRAP. DNA of the CDR3: TGTGCTAGTGGTTTGTGGGGGAGCACAGATACGCAGTATTTT. Protein product: CASGLWGSTDTQYF.

The chain joins TRBV27 to TRBJ2-7, with D possibly matching TRBD1 (5 bases). V lost 1 base, J lost 5 bases, and 9 bases lay in between. CDR3 length: 13 amino acids. Germline CDR1 reads MNHEY; CDR2 reads SMNVEV (reference sequence). DNA of the CDR3: TGTGCCAGCAGTTTATTTGCAGGGCACGAGCAGTACTTC. This encodes CASSLFAGHEQYF.

Here the CDR3 DNA reads TGCGCCAGCAGCCAGATGGGGCAGGGGGCTGCTAGGGCTGAAGCTTTCTTT. Its protein product is CASSQMGQGAARAEAFF. The chain combines TRBV4-1 with TRBJ1-1, with TRBD1 matching over 8 bases. The germline gives CDR1 MGHRA, CDR2 YSYEKL. V lost 3 bases and J lost 6; bases outside the gene matches: 15. The CDR3 sequence is 17 residues long.

V and J are TRBV4-2 and TRBJ1-1, with D perhaps matching TRBD1 (5 bases). V was cut by 2 bases and J by 4 bases, with 23 bases left in between. There are 18 residues in the CDR3. CDR1 is LGHNA and CDR2 is YNFKEQ in the germline V gene. Written as DNA, the CDR3 is TGTGCCAGCAGCCAAACCCTGGGACCGCTCTACGGGAGCACTGAAGCTTTCTTT. This translates into CASSQTLGPLYGSTEAFF.